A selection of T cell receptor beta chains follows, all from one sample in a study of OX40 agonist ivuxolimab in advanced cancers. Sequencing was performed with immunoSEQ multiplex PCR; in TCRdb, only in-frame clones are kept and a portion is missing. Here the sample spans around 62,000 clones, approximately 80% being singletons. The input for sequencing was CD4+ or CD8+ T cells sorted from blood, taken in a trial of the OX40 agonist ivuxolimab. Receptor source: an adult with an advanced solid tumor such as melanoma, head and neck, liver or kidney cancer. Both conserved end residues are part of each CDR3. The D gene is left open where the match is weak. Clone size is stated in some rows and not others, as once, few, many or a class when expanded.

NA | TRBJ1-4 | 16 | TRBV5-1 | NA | TGCGCCAGCAGCCAAGGTCGGACCCCAACTAATGAAAAACTGTTTTTT | CASSQGRTPTNEKLFF
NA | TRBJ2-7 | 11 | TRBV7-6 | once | TGTGCCAGCAGCTCAGCGGTCGAGCAGTACTTC | CASSSAVEQYF
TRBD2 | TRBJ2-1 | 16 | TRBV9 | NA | TGTGCCAGCAGCTCCCAGAGCGGGGGGGCGCTCATAGAGCAGTTCTTC | CASSSQSGGALIEQFF
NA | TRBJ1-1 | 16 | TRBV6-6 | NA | TGTGCCAGCATCTCCGACAGGTCTGGCATGAACACTGAAGCTTTCTTT | CASISDRSGMNTEAFF
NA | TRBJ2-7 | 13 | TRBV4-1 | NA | TGCGCCAGCAGCCAAGAAAAGGCGTACGAGCAGTACTTC | CASSQEKAYEQYF
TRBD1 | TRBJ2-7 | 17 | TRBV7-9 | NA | TGTGCCAGCAGCTCCCGCGGCTGGGACAGGGGATTTTACGAGCAGTACTTC | CASSSRGWDRGFYEQYF
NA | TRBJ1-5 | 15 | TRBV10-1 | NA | TGCGCCAGCAGTTACCCGGGACCCACTAATCAGCCCCAGCATTTT | CASSYPGPTNQPQHF
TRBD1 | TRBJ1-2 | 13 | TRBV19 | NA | TGTGCCAGTAGTACCACCGGGACAGTAGGCTACACCTTC | CASSTTGTVGYTF
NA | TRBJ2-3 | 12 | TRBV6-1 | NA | TGTGCCAGCAGTGGACTAGGGGATACGCAGTATTTT | CASSGLGDTQYF
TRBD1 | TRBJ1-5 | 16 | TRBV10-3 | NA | TGTGCCATCAGTGAGCCGCCGGGACAGGGTAGCTCACCCCAGCATTTT | CAISEPPGQGSSPQHF
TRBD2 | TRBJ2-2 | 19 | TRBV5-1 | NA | TGCGCCAGCAGCTTGGCGGGGACTAGCGGGGGTACGAACACCGGGGAGCTGTTTTTT | CASSLAGTSGGTNTGELFF
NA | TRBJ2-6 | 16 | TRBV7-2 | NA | TGTGCCAGCAGAGAACAGGCCCTTTCTGGGGCCAACGTCCTGACTTTC | CASREQALSGANVLTF
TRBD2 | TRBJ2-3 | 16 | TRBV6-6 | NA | TGTGCCAGCAGTTACTTTAGCGGGGGGGCCGTAGATACGCAGTATTTT | CASSYFSGGAVDTQYF
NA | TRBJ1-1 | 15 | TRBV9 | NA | TGTGCCAGCAGCGTGGAGGGGGGGCTCGACACTGAAGCTTTCTTT | CASSVEGGLDTEAFF
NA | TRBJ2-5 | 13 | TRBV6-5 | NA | TGTGCCAGCGGTTCCACAGCACAAGAGACCCAGTACTTC | CASGSTAQETQYF
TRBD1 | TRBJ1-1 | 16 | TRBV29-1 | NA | TGCAGCGTTTTTAGGACAGGGGCTATGATGAACACTGAAGCTTTCTTT | CSVFRTGAMMNTEAFF
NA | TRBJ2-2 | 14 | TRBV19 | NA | TGTGCCAGTAGTACCCCCGGGGACACCGGGGAGCTGTTTTTT | CASSTPGDTGELFF
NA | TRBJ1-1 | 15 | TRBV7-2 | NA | TGTGCCAGCAGCCCGACGAGGGTTCGGGGCACTGAAGCTTTCTTT | CASSPTRVRGTEAFF
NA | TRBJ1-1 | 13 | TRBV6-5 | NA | TGTGCCAGCAGTCAACCCGCAGGGACTGAAGCTTTCTTT | CASSQPAGTEAFF
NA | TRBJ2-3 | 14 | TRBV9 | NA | TGTGCCACCTCCGGGACCAGCAACACAGATACGCAGTATTTT | CATSGTSNTDTQYF
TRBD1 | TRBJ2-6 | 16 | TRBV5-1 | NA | TGCGCCAGCGGAAAGACAGGGGGCTCTGGGGCCAACGTCCTGACTTTC | CASGKTGGSGANVLTF
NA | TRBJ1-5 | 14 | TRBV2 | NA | TGTGCCAGCCGGGTGGGGGTAAGCAATCAGCCCCAGCATTTT | CASRVGVSNQPQHF
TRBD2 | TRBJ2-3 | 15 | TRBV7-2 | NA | TGTGCCAGCAGCTCTAGCGGGCTGGGCACAGATACGCAGTATTTT | CASSSSGLGTDTQYF
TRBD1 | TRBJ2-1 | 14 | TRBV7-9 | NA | TGTGCCAGCAGCTTGACAGGGTTGAACAATGAGCAGTTCTTC | CASSLTGLNNEQFF
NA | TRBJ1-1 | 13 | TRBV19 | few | TGTGCCAGTAGTATCCCGGGGACCGCTGAAGCTTTCTTT | CASSIPGTAEAFF
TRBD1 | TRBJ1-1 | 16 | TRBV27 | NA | TGTGCCAGCAGTTTAGGGGGACAGGGGACTTCCACTGAAGCTTTCTTT | CASSLGGQGTSTEAFF
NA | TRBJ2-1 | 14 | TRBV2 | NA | TGTGCCAGCAGAAGAGACAGCCCGAACAATGAGCAGTTCTTC | CASRRDSPNNEQFF
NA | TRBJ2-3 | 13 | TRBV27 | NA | TGTGCCAGCAGTTTATGGACAACAGATACGCAGTATTTT | CASSLWTTDTQYF
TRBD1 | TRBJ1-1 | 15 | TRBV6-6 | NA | TGTGCCAGCAGTCCAAGACAGGGGTATAGACACGGGGCTTTCTTT | CASSPRQGYRHGAFF
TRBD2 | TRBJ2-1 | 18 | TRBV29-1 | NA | TGCAGCGCACGGGGGACTAGCGGGGGTCTTGGATCCTACAATGAGCAGTTCTTC | CSARGTSGGLGSYNEQFF
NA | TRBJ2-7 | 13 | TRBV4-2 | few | TGTGCCAGCAGCCGGGATGGTCTAGCTGAGCAGTACTTC | CASSRDGLAEQYF
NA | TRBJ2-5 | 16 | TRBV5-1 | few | TGCGCCAGCAGCCCGGGTTCAATCGGGACTGAGGAGGCCCAGTACTTC | CASSPGSIGTEEAQYF
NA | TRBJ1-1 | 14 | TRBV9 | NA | TGTGCCAGCAGCCCTCATGGAGGGACCACTGAAGCTTTCTTT | CASSPHGGTTEAFF
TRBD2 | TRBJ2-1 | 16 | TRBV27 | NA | TGTGCCAGCAGTCTCCTCCTAGCGGGGGGGCGGAGTGAGCAGTTCTTC | CASSLLLAGGRSEQFF
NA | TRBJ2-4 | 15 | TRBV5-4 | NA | TGTGCCAGCAGCTTGGGTCTTGACGCCAAAAACATTCAGTACTTC | CASSLGLDAKNIQYF
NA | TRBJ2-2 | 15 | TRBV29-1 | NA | TGCAGCGTTGTTAGTCACCCCGGGGCGGGGGGGGAGCTGTTTTTT | CSVVSHPGAGGELFF
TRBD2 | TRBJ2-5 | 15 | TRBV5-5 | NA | TGTGCCAGCAGCTCGCCGGGACTAGCGAATCAGACCCAGTACTTC | CASSSPGLANQTQYF
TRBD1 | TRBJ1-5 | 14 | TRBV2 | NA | TGTGCCAGCAGATTTGACAGGGAGGGACAGCCCCAGCATTTT | CASRFDREGQPQHF
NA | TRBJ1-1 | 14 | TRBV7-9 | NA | TGTGCCAGCAGGTTGGGAACATTGAACACTGAAGCTTTCTTT | CASRLGTLNTEAFF
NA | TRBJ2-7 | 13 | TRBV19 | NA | TGTGCCAGTAGTCGGGAACACTCCTACGAGCAGTACTTC | CASSREHSYEQYF
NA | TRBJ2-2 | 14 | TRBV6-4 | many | TGTGCCACTTCCCCCAGCCCTGGGAACGGGGAGCTGTTTTTT | CATSPSPGNGELFF
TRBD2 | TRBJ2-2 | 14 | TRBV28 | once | TGTGCCAGCAGTCCCGGGACTAGCGGGGGGAGGATGTTTTTT | CASSPGTSGGRMFF
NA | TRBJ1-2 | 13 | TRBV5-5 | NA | TGTGCCAGCCAGGAGGCAGTCAACTATGGCTACACCTTC | CASQEAVNYGYTF
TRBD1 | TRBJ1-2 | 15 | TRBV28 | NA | TGTGCCAGCAGTTTGGCCCTCTCAGGGGGCTTTGGCTACACCTTC | CASSLALSGGFGYTF
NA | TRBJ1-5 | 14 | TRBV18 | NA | TGTGCCAGCTCCTCGACGGATAGCAATCAGCCCCAGCATTTT | CASSSTDSNQPQHF
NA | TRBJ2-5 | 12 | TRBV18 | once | TGTGCCAGCTCACTCCTTGAAGAGACCCAGTACTTC | CASSLLEETQYF
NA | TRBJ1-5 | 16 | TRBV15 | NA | TGTGCCACCAGCAGAGTGCAGGGTAATAGCAATCAGCCCCAGCATTTT | CATSRVQGNSNQPQHF
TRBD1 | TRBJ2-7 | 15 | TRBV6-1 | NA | TGTGCCAGCAGTGAAATTGGGACAGGGATCTACGAGCAGTACTTC | CASSEIGTGIYEQYF
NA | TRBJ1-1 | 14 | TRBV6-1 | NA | TGTGCCAGCAGTGAAGCGATCGTGAGGGCTGAAGCTTTCTTT | CASSEAIVRAEAFF
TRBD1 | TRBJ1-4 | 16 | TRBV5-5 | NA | TGTGCCAGCAGCTTGGACAGGGGGCGTTCGGAGGAAAAACTGTTTTTT | CASSLDRGRSEEKLFF
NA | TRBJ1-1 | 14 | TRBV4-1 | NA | TGCGCCAGCAGCCAAGATAACTGGAACACTGAAGCTTTCTTT | CASSQDNWNTEAFF
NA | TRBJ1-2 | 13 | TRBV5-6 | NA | TGTGCCAGCAGCCTCAGGGGTAACTATGGCTACACCTTC | CASSLRGNYGYTF
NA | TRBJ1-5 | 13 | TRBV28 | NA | TGTGCCAGCAGTGATTTAAGAGTTCAGCCCCAGCATTTT | CASSDLRVQPQHF
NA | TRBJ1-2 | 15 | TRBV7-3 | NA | TGTGCCAGCCTCCTACCCCCCAGGTCCGCCTATGGCTACACCTTC | CASLLPPRSAYGYTF